This T cell receptor beta chain was observed in a study of early T cells in non-severe SARS-CoV-2 infection. TCRdb used MiXCR to reprocess the 5' RACE reads, holding one entry per CDR3 protein. The table lists approximately 70,000 distinct CDR3 sequences, over 4% of them singletons, with around 6.6% in the top ten. This clonotype has a handful of counts. This CDR3 has 17 residues. The germline gives CDR1 DFQATT, CDR2 SNEGSKA (reference sequence). Trimming took 4 bases from V and 4 from J; bases not matched to a gene: 13. The chain has TRBV20-1 and TRBJ2-1, with 10 bases fitting TRBD2. Sequencing was performed on whole blood, taken at baseline. The sequence was collected from an adult who was a healthcare worker with PCR-confirmed SARS-CoV-2 infection or an uninfected control (not recorded which). The CDR3 DNA sequence: TGCAGTGCTACACCACCCGAATGGACTAGCGGATACAATGAGCAGTTCTTC. Amino acids: CSATPPEWTSGYNEQFF.